Below are 9 T cell receptor beta chains sequenced from a single sample in a study of patients and donors after allogeneic stem cell transplantation. MiXCR, applied by TCRdb to the RT-PCR reads, yields one record per CDR3 protein. The data show about 960,000 distinct CDR3 sequences, roughly 18% seen once. Source material: blood, either unsorted or a sorted T cell fraction (not recorded which). All receptors derive from a human donor who was either an allogeneic HSCT recipient or a stem cell or donor lymphocyte infusion donor (not recorded which). It is not recorded whose cells these are; they may come from a transplant donor.

This clonotype occurred a few times. The chain recombines TRBV27 with TRBJ2-2, with TRBD1 matching over 11 bases. CDR1 is MNHEY and CDR2 is SMNVEV in the germline V gene (reference sequence). V gave up 5 bases and J gave up 5 bases; unmatched junction bases: 4. The CDR3 length is 15 residues. CDR3 DNA: TGTGCCAGCAGTCGAGGACAGGGGGCGACCGGGGAGCTGTTTTTT. Its protein is CASSRGQGATGELFF.

This clonotype was seen a handful of times. The chain joins TRBV11-2 to TRBJ2-1; D possibly corresponds to TRBD2 (6 bases). Germline loops: CDR1 SGHAT, CDR2 FQNNGV. V shed 0 bases and J shed 8 bases, with 20 bases lying between them. The CDR3 runs to 17 residues. The DNA of the CDR3 is TGTGCCAGCAGCTTAGATCGGGCGGGGAGTCTGGTCGATGAGCAGTTCTTC. Residues: CASSLDRAGSLVDEQFF.

The J gene is TRBJ1-2, the V gene TRBV18; 12 bases are shared with TRBD1. CDR3 length: 17 residues. CDR1 is KGHSH, CDR2 LQKENI, per germline. Germline trimming cut 3 bases from V and 2 bases from J; bases unmatched to any gene: 7. The CDR3 reads CASSPRDRGRTNYGYTF. The CDR3 DNA reads as TGTGCCAGCTCACCCCGGGACAGGGGGCGGACAAACTATGGCTACACCTTC.

The chain has TRBV25-1 and TRBJ2-3; TRBD2 agrees at 7 bases. The CDR3 extends over 15 amino acids. The trim removed 3 bases at V and 2 bases at J, leaving 5 bases unmatched. Germline V gene lookup returns CDR1 MGHDK and CDR2 SYGVNS. CDR3 amino acids: CASSDGEGPTDTQYF. CDR3 coding DNA: TGTGCCAGCAGTGACGGGGAGGGCCCCACAGATACGCAGTATTTT.

In its sample, this clonotype was seen a few times. V and J are TRBV5-6 and TRBJ2-3; the match to TRBD1 covers 7 bases. The CDR3 has 17 residues. V dropped 1 base and J dropped 5; count of bases not matched to a gene: 13. Germline V gene sequence: CDR1 SGHDT, CDR2 YYEEEE. DNA for the CDR3: TGTGCCAGCAGCTTGAAGACAGGGTGGGGGCTTTTAGATACGCAGTATTTT. Its translation is CASSLKTGWGLLDTQYF.

The rearrangement joins TRBV6-2 or TRBV6-3 to TRBJ2-5; no firm D call. The CDR3 loop spans 13 amino acids. Trimming removed 2 bases at V and 1 base at J, with 5 bases between. CDR1 and CDR2 (germline): MNHEY, SVGEGT. CDR3 DNA sequence: TGTGCCAGCAGTTACGTCCCCCAAGAGACCCAGTACTTC. It translates to CASSYVPQETQYF.

In this sample, this clonotype turned up a few times. This chain joins TRBV6-1 and TRBJ2-1; D ambiguous. The germline V and J ends were trimmed by 6 bases and 0 bases, with 15 bases remaining between them. The CDR3 has 16 residues. Germline V gives CDR1 MNHNS, CDR2 SASEGT. In nucleotides, the CDR3 is TGTGCCAGCAGGGACCTAGTGCGAGGCTCCTACAATGAGCAGTTCTTC. It codes for CASRDLVRGSYNEQFF.

There are many counts of this clonotype. The chain links TRBV4-3 to TRBJ2-7; TRBD2 matches at 14 bases. V lost 1 base to trimming and J lost 7 bases; unmatched junction nucleotides: 3. Germline assignment: CDR1 LGHNA and CDR2 YSLEER. CDR3 length: 15 amino acids. The CDR3 coding sequence is TGCGCCAGCAGCCAAGGGACTAGCGGGGGGAAGGAGCAGTACTTC. Its translation is CASSQGTSGGKEQYF.

This clonotype has just a few counts. The chain couples TRBV7-2 to TRBJ2-4; D gene unclear. With 5 bases removed from V and 8 bases from J, the gap between germline ends came to 10 bases. CDR3 length: 12 residues. Germline loops: CDR1 SGHTA, CDR2 FQGNSA. CDR3 DNA: TGTGCCAGCAGCCAGCGAAAGGACATTCAGTACTTC. It is translated as CASSQRKDIQYF.